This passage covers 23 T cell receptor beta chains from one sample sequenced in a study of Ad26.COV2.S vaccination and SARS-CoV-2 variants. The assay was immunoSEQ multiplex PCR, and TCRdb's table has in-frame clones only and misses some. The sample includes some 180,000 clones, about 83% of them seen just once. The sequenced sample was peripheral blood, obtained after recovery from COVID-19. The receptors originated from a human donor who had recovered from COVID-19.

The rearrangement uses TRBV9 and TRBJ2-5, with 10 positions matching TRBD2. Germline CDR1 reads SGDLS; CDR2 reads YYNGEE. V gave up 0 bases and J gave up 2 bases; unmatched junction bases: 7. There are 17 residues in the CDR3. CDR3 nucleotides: TGTGCCAGCAGCGTAGGCGGGCTAGCGGGGGAGCAAGAGACCCAGTACTTC. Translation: CASSVGGLAGEQETQYF.

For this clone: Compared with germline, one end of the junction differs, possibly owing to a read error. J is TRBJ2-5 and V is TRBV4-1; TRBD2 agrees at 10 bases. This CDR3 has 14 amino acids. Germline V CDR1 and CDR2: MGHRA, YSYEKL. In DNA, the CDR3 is TGCGCCAGCAGCCAACTAGCGGGGGAAGAGGCCCAGTACTTC. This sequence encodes CASSQLAGEEAQYF.

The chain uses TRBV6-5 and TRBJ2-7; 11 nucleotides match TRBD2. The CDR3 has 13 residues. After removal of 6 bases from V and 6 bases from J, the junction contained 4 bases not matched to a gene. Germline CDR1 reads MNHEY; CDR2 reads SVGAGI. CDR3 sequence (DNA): TGTGCCAGCAGGACCGGGACTAGCGGCGAGCAGTACTTC. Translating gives CASRTGTSGEQYF.

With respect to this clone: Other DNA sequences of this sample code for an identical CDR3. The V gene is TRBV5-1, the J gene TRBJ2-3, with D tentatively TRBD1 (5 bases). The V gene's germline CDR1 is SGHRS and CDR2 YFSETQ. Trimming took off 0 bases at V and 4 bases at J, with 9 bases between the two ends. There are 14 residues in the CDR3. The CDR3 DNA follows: TGCGCCAGCAGCTTGGGGCAGGGTTCAGATACGCAGTATTTT. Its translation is CASSLGQGSDTQYF.

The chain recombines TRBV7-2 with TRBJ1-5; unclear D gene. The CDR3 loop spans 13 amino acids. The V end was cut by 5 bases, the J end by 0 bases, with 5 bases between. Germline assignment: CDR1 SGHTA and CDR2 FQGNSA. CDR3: CASSPFSNQPQHF. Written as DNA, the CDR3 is TGTGCCAGCAGCCCATTTAGCAATCAGCCCCAGCATTTT.

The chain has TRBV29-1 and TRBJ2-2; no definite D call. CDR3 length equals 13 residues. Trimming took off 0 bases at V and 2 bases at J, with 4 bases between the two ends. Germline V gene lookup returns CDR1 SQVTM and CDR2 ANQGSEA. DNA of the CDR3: TGCAGCGTTGAAGAAAGAAACACCGGGGAGCTGTTTTTT. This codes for CSVEERNTGELFF.

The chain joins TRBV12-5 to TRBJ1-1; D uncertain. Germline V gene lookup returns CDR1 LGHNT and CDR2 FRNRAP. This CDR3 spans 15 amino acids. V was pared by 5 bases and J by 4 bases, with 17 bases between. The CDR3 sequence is CASGLLSTGGTEAFF. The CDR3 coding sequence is TGTGCTAGTGGTCTCTTGTCCACCGGAGGCACTGAAGCTTTCTTT.

Written as DNA, the CDR3 is TGTGCCAGCAGCTTTCGGGGCTACCAGACCCAGTACTTC. This sequence encodes CASSFRGYQTQYF. This rearrangement joins TRBV5-6 to TRBJ2-5; possibly TRBD1 or TRBD2 for D (5 bases each). The length of the CDR3 is 13 residues. V was shortened by 2 bases and J by 6 bases, with 11 bases between the two germline ends. Germline V lookup: CDR1 SGHDT, CDR2 YYEEEE.

CDR3 protein: CASSLAGGAYEQYF. CDR3 coding DNA: TGCGCCAGCAGCTTGGCCGGAGGGGCCTACGAGCAGTACTTC. V usage is TRBV5-1 and J usage is TRBJ2-7; perhaps TRBD2 as D (6 bases). This CDR3 has 14 residues. Trimming cost V 0 bases and J 2 bases, with 9 bases left between them. Per the germline V gene, CDR1 is SGHRS and CDR2 is YFSETQ.

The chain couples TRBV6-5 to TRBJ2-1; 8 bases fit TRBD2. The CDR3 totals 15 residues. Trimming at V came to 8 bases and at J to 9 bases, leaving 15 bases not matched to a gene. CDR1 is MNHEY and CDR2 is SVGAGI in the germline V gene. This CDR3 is CASRFAGGTSGEQFF. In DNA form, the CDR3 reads TGTGCCAGCCGTTTTGCGGGGGGCACCTCGGGTGAGCAGTTCTTC.

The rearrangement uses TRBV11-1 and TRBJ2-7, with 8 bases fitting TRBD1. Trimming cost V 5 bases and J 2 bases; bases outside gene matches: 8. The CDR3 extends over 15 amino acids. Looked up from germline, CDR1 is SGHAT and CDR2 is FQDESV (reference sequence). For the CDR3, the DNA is TGTGCCAGCAGCCATTGGACAGGGTACCCCTACGAGCAGTACTTC. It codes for CASSHWTGYPYEQYF.

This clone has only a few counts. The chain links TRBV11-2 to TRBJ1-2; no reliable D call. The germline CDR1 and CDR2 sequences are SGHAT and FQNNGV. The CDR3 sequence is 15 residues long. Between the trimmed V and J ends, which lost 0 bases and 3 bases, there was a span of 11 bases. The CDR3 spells CASSLDPGAYYGYTF. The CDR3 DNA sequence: TGTGCCAGCAGCTTAGATCCGGGCGCATACTATGGCTACACCTTC. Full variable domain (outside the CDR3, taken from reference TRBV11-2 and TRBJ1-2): EAGVAQSPRYKIIEKRQSVAFWCNPISGHATLYWYQQILGQGPKLLIQFQNNGVVDDSQLPKDRFSAERLKGVDSTLKIQPAKLEDSAVYLCASSLDPGAYYGYTFGSGTRLTVV.

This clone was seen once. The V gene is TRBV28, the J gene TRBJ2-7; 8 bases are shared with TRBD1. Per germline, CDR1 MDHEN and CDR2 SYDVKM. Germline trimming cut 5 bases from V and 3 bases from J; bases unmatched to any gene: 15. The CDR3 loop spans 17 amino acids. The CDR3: CASSRKEVWTGLYEQYF. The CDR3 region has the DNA TGTGCCAGCAGTCGAAAGGAAGTCTGGACAGGGCTCTACGAGCAGTACTTC.

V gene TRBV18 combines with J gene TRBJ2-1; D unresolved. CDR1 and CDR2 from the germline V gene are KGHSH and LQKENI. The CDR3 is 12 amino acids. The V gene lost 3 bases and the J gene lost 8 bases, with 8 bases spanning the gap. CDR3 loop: CASSPGTDEQFF. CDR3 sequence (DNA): TGTGCCAGCTCACCCGGAACAGATGAGCAGTTCTTC.

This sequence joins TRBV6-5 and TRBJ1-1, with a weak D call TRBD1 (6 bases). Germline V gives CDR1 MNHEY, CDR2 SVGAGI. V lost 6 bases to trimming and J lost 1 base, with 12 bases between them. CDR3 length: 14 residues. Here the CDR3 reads CASRRGQSNTEAFF. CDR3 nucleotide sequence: TGTGCCAGCAGGAGAGGACAGTCGAACACTGAAGCTTTCTTT.

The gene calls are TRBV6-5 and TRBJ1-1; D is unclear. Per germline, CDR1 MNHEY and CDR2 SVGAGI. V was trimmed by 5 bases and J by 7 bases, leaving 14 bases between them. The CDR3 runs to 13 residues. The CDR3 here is CASSTDRRGEAFF. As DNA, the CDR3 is TGTGCCAGCAGTACCGACCGGCGGGGTGAAGCTTTCTTT.

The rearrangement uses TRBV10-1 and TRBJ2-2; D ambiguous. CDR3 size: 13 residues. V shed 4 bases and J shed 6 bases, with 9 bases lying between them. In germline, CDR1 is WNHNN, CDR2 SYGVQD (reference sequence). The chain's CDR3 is CASSVLRSGELFF. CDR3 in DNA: TGCGCCAGCAGTGTGCTGAGGTCCGGGGAGCTGTTTTTT.

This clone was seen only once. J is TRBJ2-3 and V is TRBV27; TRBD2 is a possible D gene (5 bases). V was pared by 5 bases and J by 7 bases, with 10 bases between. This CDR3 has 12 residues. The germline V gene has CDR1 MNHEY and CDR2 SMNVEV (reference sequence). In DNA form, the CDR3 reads TGTGCCAGCAGTCGTCCGGGGAATACGCAGTATTTT. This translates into CASSRPGNTQYF.

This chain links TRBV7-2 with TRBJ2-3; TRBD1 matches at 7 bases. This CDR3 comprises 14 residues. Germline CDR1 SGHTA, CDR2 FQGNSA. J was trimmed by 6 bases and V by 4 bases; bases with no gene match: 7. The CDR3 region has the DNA TGTGCCAGCAGCTCTAGAAACAGGGGTGATACGCAGTATTTT. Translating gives CASSSRNRGDTQYF.

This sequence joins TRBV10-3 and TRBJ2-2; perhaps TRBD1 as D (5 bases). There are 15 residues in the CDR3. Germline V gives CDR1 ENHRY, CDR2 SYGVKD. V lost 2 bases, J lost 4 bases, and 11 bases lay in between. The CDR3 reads CAISEQGHGTGELFF. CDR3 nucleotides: TGTGCCATCAGTGAGCAGGGCCATGGCACCGGGGAGCTGTTTTTT.

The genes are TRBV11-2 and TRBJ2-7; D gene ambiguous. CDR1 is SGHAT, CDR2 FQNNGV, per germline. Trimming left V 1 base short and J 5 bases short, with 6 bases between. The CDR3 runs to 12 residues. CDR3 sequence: CASSLGRNEQYF. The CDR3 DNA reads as TGTGCCAGCAGCTTAGGACGGAACGAGCAGTACTTC.

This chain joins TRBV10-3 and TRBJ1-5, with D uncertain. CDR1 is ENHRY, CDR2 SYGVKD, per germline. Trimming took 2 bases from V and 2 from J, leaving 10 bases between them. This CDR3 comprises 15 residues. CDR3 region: CAISEEGTRNQPQHF. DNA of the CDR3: TGTGCCATCAGTGAGGAGGGCACCCGCAATCAGCCCCAGCATTTT.

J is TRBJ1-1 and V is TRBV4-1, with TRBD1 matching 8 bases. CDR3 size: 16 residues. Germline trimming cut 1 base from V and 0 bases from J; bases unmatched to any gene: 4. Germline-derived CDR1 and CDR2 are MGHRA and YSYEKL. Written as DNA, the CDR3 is TGCGCCAGCAGCCAAGGACAGGGGACCGTGAACACTGAAGCTTTCTTT. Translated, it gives CASSQGQGTVNTEAFF.